Included here is one T cell receptor (beta chain) sequence, with context. A second PCR of 7 to 11 cycles used a sample-barcoded 5' primer and a J-beta primer mix. A template-switch adaptor that had 12 random nucleotides put a tag on each cDNA molecule. TCRdb passed the 5' RACE reads through MiXCR, listing each CDR3 protein once. This sample has roughly 2 million distinct CDR3 sequences; 40% to 55% occur once, and the top ten carry less than 2.5%. Healthy Caucasian individuals from Russia aged 6 to 90 served as donors. Per-sample yields of isolated PBMCs were at least 6 million. The data stem from a study of blood T cells in healthy people across ages. In the study overall: There was about one barcoded beta molecule captured by template switching per two T cells.

This TCR was sampled from a woman aged 40-49 years in good health. Sequences were obtained from blood.

CDR3 protein: CSARENGKVGGRQYF. In nucleotides, the CDR3 is TGCAGTGCTAGAGAGAACGGCAAGGTGGGTGGGAGGCAGTACTTC. The chain recombines TRBV20-1 with TRBJ2-5; a weak D match, TRBD2 (6 bases). Germline V gene data show CDR1 as DFQATT and CDR2 as SNEGSKA (reference sequence). The CDR3 consists of 15 residues. V was trimmed by 0 bases and J by 11 bases, leaving 22 bases between them.